This TCR beta chain was identified in a study of control samples from healthy donors and cancer patients. The germline CDR1 and CDR2 sequences are SGHNT and YYREEE (reference sequence). The CDR3 is 16 amino acids. V gave up 0 bases and J gave up 2 bases, with 12 bases separating them. Assay used: immunoSEQ multiplex PCR; TCRdb lists only in-frame clones, some missing. The sample lists some 130,000 clones; just under 95% were seen once. The origin of this receptor is a man aged 18 to 30 in good health. This chain links TRBV5-4 with TRBJ2-1; D may match TRBD1 or TRBD2 (6 bases each). Sample: blood. CDR3: CASSLGGAPTYNEQFF. The CDR3 DNA follows: TGTGCCAGCAGCTTGGGGGGGGCACCCACCTACAATGAGCAGTTCTTC.